This TCR beta chain is from a study of neurological immune-mediated disorders. Unsorted libraries came from 2 million PBMCs stored at -80 °C. TCRdb fed the 5' RACE reads into MiXCR, producing one record per CDR3 protein. The data hold over 65,000 distinct CDR3 sequences, with just over 2.5% observed a single time. CDR1 is MNHEY, CDR2 SVGAGI, per germline. V dropped 10 bases and J dropped 2 bases, with 10 bases sitting between them. The CDR3 consists of 12 residues. Study-level points and caveats: HTLV-1-associated myelopathy had the most TCR clonal expansion, while multiple sclerosis had the least, a level that fell below healthy controls.

In its sample, this clonotype was seen many times. Antigen specificity is unknown. The J gene is TRBJ2-3, the V gene TRBV6-5, with no clear D. The sample was PBMCs. The origin of this receptor is a woman aged 30 to 39 with multiple sclerosis. CDR3 DNA sequence: TGTGCCACCCTTGGCCTCACAGATACGCAGTATTTT. Protein product: CATLGLTDTQYF.